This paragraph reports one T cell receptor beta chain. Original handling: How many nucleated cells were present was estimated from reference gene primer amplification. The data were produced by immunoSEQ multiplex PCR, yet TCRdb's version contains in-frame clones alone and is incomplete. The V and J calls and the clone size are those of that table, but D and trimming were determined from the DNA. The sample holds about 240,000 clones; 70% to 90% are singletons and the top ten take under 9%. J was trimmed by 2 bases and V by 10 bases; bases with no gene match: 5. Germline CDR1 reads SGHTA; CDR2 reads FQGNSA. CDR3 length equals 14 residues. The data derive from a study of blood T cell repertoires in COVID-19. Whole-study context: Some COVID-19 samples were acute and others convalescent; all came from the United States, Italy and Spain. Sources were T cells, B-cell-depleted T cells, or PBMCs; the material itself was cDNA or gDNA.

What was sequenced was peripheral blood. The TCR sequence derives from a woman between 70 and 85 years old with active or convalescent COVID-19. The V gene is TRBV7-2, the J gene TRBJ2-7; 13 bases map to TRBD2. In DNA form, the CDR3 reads TGTGCCACCTCAACTAGCGGGGGGGCCTACGAGCAGTACTTC. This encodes CATSTSGGAYEQYF.